By frequency, the clone carrying this TCR beta chain registers medium-sized. The sequenced fragment ends 3 residues before the CDR3 boundary, so the rest is inferred from the germline J gene. This sample stems from a study of T cells in women clearing cervical HPV infection. Study-wide context: Controls' single incident HPV16 infection cleared within 12 months without precancer.

TCRdb's copy holds only in-frame clones and misses some; the assay was immunoSEQ multiplex PCR. Here the sample table reports approximately 35,000 clones. Germline V CDR1 and CDR2: SGHDT, YYEEEE. There are 12 residues in the CDR3. V was clipped by 6 bases and J by 6 bases, with 12 bases between them. The V call is TRBV5-6, the J call TRBJ1-2; the D is unclear. The sample taken for sequencing was blood buffy coat. The TCR sequence derives from a woman between 18 and 70 years old with a cervical HPV16 infection that either progressed to CIN3+ or cleared (not recorded which). CDR3 DNA (partial): TGTGCCAGCACCCTCCAGGCTCATGGC. This gives the protein CASTLQAHG. The whole CDR3 protein reads CASTLQAHGYTF.